The sequence of this TCR beta chain was determined in a study of preoperative IRX-2 immunotherapy in early breast cancer. The protocol was immunoSEQ multiplex PCR, while the TCRdb copy is restricted to in-frame clones and leaves out a portion. The table includes about 32,000 clones, roughly 80% detected once. V shed 2 bases and J 3 bases; nucleotides not matched to a gene: 4. From germline, CDR1 is MNHGY and CDR2 SAAAGT. CDR3 size: 15 residues. The treatment denotes: preoperative locoregional IRX-2 cytokine immunotherapy. Patients received preoperative, locoregional IRX-2 cytokine immunotherapy in a phase Ib study.

V usage is TRBV6-8 and J usage is TRBJ2-1, with 7 bases lining up with TRBD2. The specimen was lymph node tissue, collected from a patient treated with IRX-2 immunotherapy. The receptor comes from a human donor with breast cancer. CDR3: CASSYAAGSYNEQFF. In DNA form, the CDR3 reads TGTGCCAGCAGTTACGCAGCGGGGAGCTACAATGAGCAGTTCTTC.